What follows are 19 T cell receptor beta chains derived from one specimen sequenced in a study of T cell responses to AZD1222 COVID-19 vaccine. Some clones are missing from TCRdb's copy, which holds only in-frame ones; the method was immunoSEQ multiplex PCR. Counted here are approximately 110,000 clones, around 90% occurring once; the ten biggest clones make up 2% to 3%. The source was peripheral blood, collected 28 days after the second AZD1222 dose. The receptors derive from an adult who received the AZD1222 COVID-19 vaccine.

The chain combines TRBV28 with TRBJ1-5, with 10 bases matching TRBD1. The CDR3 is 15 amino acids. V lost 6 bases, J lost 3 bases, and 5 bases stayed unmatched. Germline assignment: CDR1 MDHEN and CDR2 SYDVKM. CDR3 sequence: CASSQTGGANQPQHF. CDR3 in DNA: TGTGCCAGCAGCCAGACAGGGGGCGCCAATCAGCCCCAGCATTTT.

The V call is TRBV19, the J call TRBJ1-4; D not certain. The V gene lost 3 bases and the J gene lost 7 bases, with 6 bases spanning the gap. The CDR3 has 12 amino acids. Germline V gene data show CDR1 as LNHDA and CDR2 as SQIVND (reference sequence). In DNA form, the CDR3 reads TGTGCCAGTAGTATCAGAGGTGAAAAACTGTTTTTT. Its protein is CASSIRGEKLFF.

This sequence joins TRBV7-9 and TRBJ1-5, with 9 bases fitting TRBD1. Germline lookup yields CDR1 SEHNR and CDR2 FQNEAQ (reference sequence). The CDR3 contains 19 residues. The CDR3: CDVHRTGEKRGYSNQPQHF. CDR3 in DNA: TGTGACGTACATCGGACAGGGGAGAAGCGTGGGTATAGCAATCAGCCCCAGCATTTT.

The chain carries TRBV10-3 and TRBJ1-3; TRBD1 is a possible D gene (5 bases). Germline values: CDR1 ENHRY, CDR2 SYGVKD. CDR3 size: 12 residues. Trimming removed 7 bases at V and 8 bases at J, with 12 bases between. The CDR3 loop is CAIMAGGDTIYF. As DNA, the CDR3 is TGTGCCATCATGGCGGGGGGTGACACCATATATTTT.

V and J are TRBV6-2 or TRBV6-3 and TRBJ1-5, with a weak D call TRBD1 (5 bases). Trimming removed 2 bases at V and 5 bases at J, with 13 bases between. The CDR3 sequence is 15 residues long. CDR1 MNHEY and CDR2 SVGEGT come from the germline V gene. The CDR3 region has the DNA TGTGCCAGCAGTTACCTAGGGAAACAGGATCAGCCCCAGCATTTT. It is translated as CASSYLGKQDQPQHF.

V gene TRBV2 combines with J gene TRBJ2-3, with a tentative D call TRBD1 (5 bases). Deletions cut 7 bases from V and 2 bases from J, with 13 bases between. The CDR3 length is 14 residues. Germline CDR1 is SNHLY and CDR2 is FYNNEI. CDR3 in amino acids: CASTNLRDTDTQYF. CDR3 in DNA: TGTGCCAGCACTAACCTCAGGGACACAGATACGCAGTATTTT.

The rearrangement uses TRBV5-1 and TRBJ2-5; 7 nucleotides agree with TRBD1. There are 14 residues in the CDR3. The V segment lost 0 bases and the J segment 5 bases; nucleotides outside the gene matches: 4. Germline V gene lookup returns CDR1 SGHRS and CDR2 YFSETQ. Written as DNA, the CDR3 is TGCGCCAGCAGCTTGGGAGGGGGCTGGGAGACCCAGTACTTC. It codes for CASSLGGGWETQYF.

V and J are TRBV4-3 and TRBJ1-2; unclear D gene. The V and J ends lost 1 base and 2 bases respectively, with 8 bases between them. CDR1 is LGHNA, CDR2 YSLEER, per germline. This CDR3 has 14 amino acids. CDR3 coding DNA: TGCGCCAGCAGCCAAGCCGAACGGAACTATGGCTACACCTTC. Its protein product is CASSQAERNYGYTF.

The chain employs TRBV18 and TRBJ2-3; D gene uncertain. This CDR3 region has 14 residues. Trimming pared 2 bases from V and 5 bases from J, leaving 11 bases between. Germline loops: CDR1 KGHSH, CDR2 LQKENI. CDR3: CASSPSGFIDTQYF. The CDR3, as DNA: TGTGCCAGCTCACCATCCGGGTTCATAGATACGCAGTATTTT.

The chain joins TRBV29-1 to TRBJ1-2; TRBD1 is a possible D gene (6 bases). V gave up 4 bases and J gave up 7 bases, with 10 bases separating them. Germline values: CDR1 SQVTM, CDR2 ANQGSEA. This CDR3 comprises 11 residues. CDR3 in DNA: TGCAGCGTTGCAGGGGAAGGTGGCTACACCTTC. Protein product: CSVAGEGGYTF.

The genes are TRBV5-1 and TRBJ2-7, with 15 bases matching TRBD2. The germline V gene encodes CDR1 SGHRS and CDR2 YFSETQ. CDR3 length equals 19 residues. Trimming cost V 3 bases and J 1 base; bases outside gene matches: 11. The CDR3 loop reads CASSYLPGLAGGRSYEQYF. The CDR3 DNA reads TGCGCCAGCAGCTATCTTCCGGGACTAGCGGGAGGCCGGTCCTACGAGCAGTACTTC. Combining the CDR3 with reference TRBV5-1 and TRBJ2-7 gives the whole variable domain KAGVTQTPRYLIKTRGQQVTLSCSPISGHRSVSWYQQTPGQGLQFLFEYFSETQRNKGNFPGRFSGRQFSNSRSEMNVSTLELGDSALYLCASSYLPGLAGGRSYEQYFGPGTRLTVT.

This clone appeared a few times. The DNA for the CDR3 is TGTGCCAGCAGACAAGGACTAGCGGAGAACACCGGGGAGCTGTTTTTT. It yields the protein CASRQGLAENTGELFF. The chain recombines TRBV6-4 with TRBJ2-2, with 10 positions matching TRBD2. The ends lost 6 bases at V and 1 base at J; junction bases unmatched: 5. CDR3 length equals 16 residues. Germline V lookup: CDR1 MRHNA, CDR2 SNTAGT.

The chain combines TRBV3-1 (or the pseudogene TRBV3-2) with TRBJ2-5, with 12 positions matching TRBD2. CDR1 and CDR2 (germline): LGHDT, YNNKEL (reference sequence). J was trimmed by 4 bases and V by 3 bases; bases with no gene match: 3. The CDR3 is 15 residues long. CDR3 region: CASSHRTSGTETQYF. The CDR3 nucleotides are TGTGCCAGCAGCCACCGGACTAGCGGGACAGAGACCCAGTACTTC.

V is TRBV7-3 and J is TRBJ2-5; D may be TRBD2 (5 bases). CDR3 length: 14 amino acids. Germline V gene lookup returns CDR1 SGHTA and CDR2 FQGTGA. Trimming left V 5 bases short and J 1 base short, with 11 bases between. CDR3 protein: CASSPRAGQETQYF. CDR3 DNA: TGTGCCAGCAGCCCCCGGGCGGGCCAAGAGACCCAGTACTTC.

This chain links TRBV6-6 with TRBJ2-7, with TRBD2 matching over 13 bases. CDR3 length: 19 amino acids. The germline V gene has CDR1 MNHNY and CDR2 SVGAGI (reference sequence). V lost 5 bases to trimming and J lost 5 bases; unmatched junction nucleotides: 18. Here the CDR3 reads CASSQVSGTSGKMLHEQYF. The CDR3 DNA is TGTGCCAGCAGTCAGGTCTCCGGGACTAGCGGGAAGATGTTACACGAGCAGTACTTC.

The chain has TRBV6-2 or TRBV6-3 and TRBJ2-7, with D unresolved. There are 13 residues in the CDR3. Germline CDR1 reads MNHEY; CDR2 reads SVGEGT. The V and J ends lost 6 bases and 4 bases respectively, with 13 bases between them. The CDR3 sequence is CASSINFRYEQYF. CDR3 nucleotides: TGTGCCAGCAGCATTAACTTTAGGTACGAGCAGTACTTC.

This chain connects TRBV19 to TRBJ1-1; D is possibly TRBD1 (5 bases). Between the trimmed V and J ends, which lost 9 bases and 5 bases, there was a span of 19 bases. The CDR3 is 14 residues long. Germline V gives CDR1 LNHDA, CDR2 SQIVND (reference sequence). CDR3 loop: CASTFRAAGTEAFF. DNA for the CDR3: TGTGCCAGCACATTCAGGGCCGCGGGGACTGAAGCTTTCTTT.

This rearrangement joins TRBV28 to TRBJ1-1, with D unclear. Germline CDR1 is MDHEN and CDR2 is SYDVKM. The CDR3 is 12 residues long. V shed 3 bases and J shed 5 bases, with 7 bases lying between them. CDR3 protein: CASSFQGTEAFF. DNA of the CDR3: TGTGCCAGCAGTTTCCAAGGGACTGAAGCTTTCTTT.

The CDR3 region is CASSLSKTASGSPLHF. The CDR3 nucleotides read TGTGCCAGCAGTTTATCGAAGACAGCTTCAGGCTCACCCCTCCACTTT. The V gene is TRBV27, the J gene TRBJ1-6; D is perhaps TRBD1 (5 bases). The CDR3 contains 16 residues. Germline CDR1 and CDR2: MNHEY and SMNVEV (reference sequence). V lost 0 bases and J 10 bases, leaving 16 bases between the germline ends.